This entry is about one TCR beta chain. Its antigen remains unknown. This entry belongs to a study of T-cell memory formation after mild COVID-19. General study results and limits: Within pre-infection memory, some responding clones were found, suggesting cross-reactive memory joined. The SARS-CoV-2 specificity of second-wave clones reaching peak at day 37 remained unverified.

TCRdb ran MiXCR on the 5' RACE reads and lists one entry per CDR3 protein. The sample contains 55,000 to 70,000 distinct CDR3 sequences, about a quarter of which appear only once. Trimming stripped 4 bases from V and 1 base from J, with 14 bases between. Germline V gene sequence: CDR1 SGHNT, CDR2 YENEEA. This CDR3 has 15 amino acids. The TCR sequence derives from a man between 18 and 35 years old who had mild COVID-19 (a few samples of this study predate the infection). Cell type and time point are not known. Sequencing input: PBMCs or a T cell subset sorted from them (not recorded which). This chain joins TRBV11-3 and TRBJ2-7, with a tentative D call TRBD1 (6 bases). The CDR3 nucleotides are TGTGCCAGCAGCTCCCTTGAGGGACAATCCTACGAGCAGTACTTC. Its translation is CASSSLEGQSYEQYF.